These 8 T cell receptor beta chains share one sample of origin, sequenced in a study of blood T cell repertoires in COVID-19 (dated by TCRdb to about 2020). Libraries were constructed by the immunoSEQ multiplex PCR assay. Entries here come from immuneACCESS through TCRdb and include only in-frame sequences with V and J called. Some clones fail to appear in such tables; in the studies checked, an unresolved V gene covers under half of the shortfall, and the cause of the remainder is unknown. The sample table holds around 230,000 clones, of which about nine tenths were seen once. Of the sample, around a tenth is held by the ten largest clones. Sequences were obtained from peripheral blood. The receptors were sampled from a man aged 50-60 years with COVID-19, enrolled during active disease.

The chain recombines TRBV19 with TRBJ1-2, with D unresolved. CDR1 and CDR2 from the germline V gene are LNHDA and SQIVND (reference sequence). The CDR3 is made up of 17 amino acids. V dropped 1 base and J dropped 0 bases, with 15 bases sitting between them. This chain's CDR3 is CASSIGPSGATNYGYTF. Written as DNA, the CDR3 is TGTGCCAGTAGTATAGGCCCGAGCGGAGCTACTAACTATGGCTACACCTTC.

The rearrangement joins TRBV29-1 to TRBJ1-4; D is uncertain. Trimming took off 6 bases at V and 5 bases at J, with 10 bases between the two ends. The V gene's germline CDR1 is SQVTM and CDR2 ANQGSEA. CDR3 length: 12 residues. CDR3 residues: CSVVRENEKLFF. CDR3 nucleotides: TGCAGCGTAGTAAGGGAGAATGAAAAACTGTTTTTT.

The V and J genes are TRBV12-3 or TRBV12-4 and TRBJ2-1; 7 nucleotides line up with TRBD1. CDR3 length: 12 amino acids. Trimming removed 7 bases from V and 8 bases from J; junction bases left unmatched: 5. The CDR3 spells CASTDRVDEQFF. CDR3 sequence (DNA): TGTGCCAGCACCGACAGGGTTGATGAGCAGTTCTTC.

The chain has TRBV18 and TRBJ1-2, with 10 positions matching TRBD1. This CDR3 contains 16 residues. Germline V gene data show CDR1 as KGHSH and CDR2 as LQKENI. The V and J ends lost 5 bases and 4 bases, in that order; junction bases with no gene match: 10. Written as DNA, the CDR3 is TGTGCCAGCTCATCGGGACAGGGGTCGTTGGGCTATGGCTACACCTTC. This gives the protein CASSSGQGSLGYGYTF.

The chain links TRBV4-3 to TRBJ1-2, with 7 bases aligning to TRBD1. Germline V CDR1 and CDR2: LGHNA, YSLEER. This CDR3 is 15 amino acids long. After removal of 3 bases from V and 4 bases from J, the junction contained 8 bases not matched to a gene. CDR3 sequence (DNA): TGCGCCAGCAGCCAGTACAGGGGCGCTGGCTATGGCTACACCTTC. This sequence encodes CASSQYRGAGYGYTF.

The chain links TRBV6-5 to TRBJ1-2; weak D call: TRBD1 (5 bases). V was trimmed by 6 bases and J by 3 bases, leaving 14 bases between them. The CDR3 runs to 14 residues. Germline V gene sequence: CDR1 MNHEY, CDR2 SVGAGI. CDR3 in DNA: TGTGCCAGCAGCCCCCAGGGTGGCGACTATGGCTACACCTTC. Encoded protein: CASSPQGGDYGYTF.

V usage is TRBV18 and J usage is TRBJ1-6, with D possibly being TRBD1 (6 bases). V lost 6 bases to trimming and J lost 5 bases, with 14 bases between them. This CDR3 comprises 15 residues. Germline loops: CDR1 KGHSH, CDR2 LQKENI. In nucleotides, the CDR3 is TGTGCCAGCTCGCCTGGACAGATAGATAATTCACCCCTCCACTTT. The encoded protein is CASSPGQIDNSPLHF.

J is TRBJ1-1 and V is TRBV29-1; D ambiguous. Germline V gives CDR1 SQVTM, CDR2 ANQGSEA. V was trimmed by 4 bases and J by 0 bases, leaving 9 bases between them. The CDR3 runs 13 residues. The CDR3 loop reads CSVAGVLNTEAFF. Written as DNA, the CDR3 is TGCAGCGTTGCCGGGGTATTGAACACTGAAGCTTTCTTT. Complete variable domain (other parts from reference TRBV29-1 and TRBJ1-1): SAVISQKPSRDICQRGTSLTIQCQVDSQVTMMFWYRQQPGQSLTLIATANQGSEATYESGFVIDKFPISRPNLTFSTLTVSNMSPEDSSIYLCSVAGVLNTEAFFGQGTRLTVV.